The 10 T cell receptor beta chains below were found in one sample sequenced in a study of T cell changes during pregnancy in multiple sclerosis. Profiled with immunoSEQ multiplex PCR; TCRdb holds only in-frame clones, not every one. Among some 28,000 clones listed, roughly 91% were seen once. The specimen was CD8+ T cells from peripheral blood mononuclear cells, collected before pregnancy. The receptors here all came from a female donor with multiple sclerosis, enrolled in a pregnancy study.

The J gene is TRBJ2-5, the V gene TRBV6-1; 7 bases fit TRBD2. CDR3 length equals 16 residues. Germline V gene lookup returns CDR1 MNHNS and CDR2 SASEGT. Trimming at V came to 2 bases and at J to 1 base, leaving 7 bases not matched to a gene. The CDR3 sequence: CASSELGGEGQETQYF. The CDR3 DNA follows: TGTGCCAGCAGTGAATTGGGGGGGGAGGGCCAAGAGACCCAGTACTTC.

V and J are TRBV2 and TRBJ2-7; 8 nucleotides match TRBD2. Germline-derived CDR1 and CDR2 are SNHLY and FYNNEI. Unmatched junction bases numbered 16, after V lost 3 bases and J lost 3 bases. The CDR3 runs to 18 residues. The CDR3: CASSEVAGLSVEGYEQYF. The CDR3 nucleotides are TGTGCCAGCAGTGAGGTAGCGGGGTTAAGCGTCGAGGGCTACGAGCAGTACTTC.

V gene TRBV5-1 combines with J gene TRBJ1-5; 9 bases align to TRBD1. Losses at the gene ends were 0 bases for V and 7 bases for J; bases not matched to a gene: 5. Germline-derived CDR1 and CDR2 are SGHRS and YFSETQ. The CDR3 loop spans 15 amino acids. The CDR3 nucleotides are TGCGCCAGCAGCTTGGACAGGGGGCCTTCGCAGCCCCAGCATTTT. Residues: CASSLDRGPSQPQHF.

V usage is TRBV14 and J usage is TRBJ1-1, with TRBD1 matching 8 bases. Trimming removed 3 bases from V and 3 bases from J; junction bases left unmatched: 6. The CDR3 is made up of 15 amino acids. Germline V lookup: CDR1 SGHDN, CDR2 FVKESK. CDR3 residues: CASSHVPGQDTEAFF. In nucleotides, the CDR3 is TGTGCCAGCAGCCATGTTCCGGGACAGGACACTGAAGCTTTCTTT.

This clone was seen a handful of times. This chain uses TRBV6-1 with TRBJ2-5, with a tentative D call TRBD1 (7 bases). The CDR3 is 15 residues long. Germline-derived CDR1 and CDR2 are MNHNS and SASEGT. V was clipped by 3 bases and J by 2 bases, with 13 bases between them. CDR3 bases: TGTGCCAGCAGTGAGTTCAGGGGGAGGCAAGAGACCCAGTACTTC. It is translated as CASSEFRGRQETQYF.

The table lists this clone with a count of one. The chain employs TRBV7-4 and TRBJ2-5, with a weak D call TRBD1 (8 bases). Germline loops: CDR1 SGHVT, CDR2 SQSDAQ. The CDR3 consists of 14 residues. V was shortened by 5 bases and J by 5 bases, with 15 bases between the two germline ends. The CDR3 is CASSHRGGEETQYF. CDR3 DNA: TGTGCCAGCAGCCACAGGGGGGGGGAGGAGACCCAGTACTTC.

The chain combines TRBV19 with TRBJ2-3, with D possibly matching TRBD2 (6 bases). CDR3 size: 16 residues. Deletions cut 1 base from V and 0 bases from J, with 11 bases between. Germline V lookup: CDR1 LNHDA, CDR2 SQIVND (reference sequence). CDR3 DNA: TGTGCCAGTAGTATAGTGCGGCGGGATAGCACAGATACGCAGTATTTT. Translating gives CASSIVRRDSTDTQYF.

The rearrangement uses TRBV14 and TRBJ2-2; 7 bases fit TRBD2. CDR1 and CDR2 (germline): SGHDN, FVKESK. With 4 bases clipped from V and 2 bases from J, the junction kept 7 bases outside the gene matches. There are 16 residues in the CDR3. The CDR3 DNA reads TGTGCCAGCAGCCCGAGACTAGCAGCTAACACCGGGGAGCTGTTTTTT. Translating it yields CASSPRLAANTGELFF.

This clone was recorded only once. The rearrangement links TRBV27 to TRBJ2-2; D is perhaps TRBD1 (6 bases). The CDR3 covers 17 residues. V was pared by 3 bases and J by 0 bases, with 14 bases between. The germline V gene encodes CDR1 MNHEY and CDR2 SMNVEV (reference sequence). The CDR3, as DNA: TGTGCCAGCAGTTTTCACCACAGGGAGACGAACACCGGGGAGCTGTTTTTT. Its translation is CASSFHHRETNTGELFF.

The CDR3 region is CASSPAAGNLVTEAFF. CDR3 DNA: TGCGCCAGCAGCCCGGCGGCTGGCAACCTGGTGACTGAAGCTTTCTTT. The V call is TRBV4-3, the J call TRBJ1-1; D ambiguous. The V end lost 4 bases, the J end lost 5 bases, and 20 bases lay between the germline ends. Germline CDR1 and CDR2: LGHNA and YSLEER. The CDR3 is made up of 16 amino acids.